This T cell receptor (beta chain) comes out of a study of blood T cells in healthy people across ages. PCR was performed a second time for roughly 7 to 11 cycles using a sample-barcoded 5' primer and a J-beta primer mix. TCRdb called the 5' RACE reads again in MiXCR, with one record for every CDR3 protein. There are 650,000 to 1,000,000 distinct CDR3 sequences in the sample; around 36% occur only once, and under 15% lies in the top ten. Healthy individuals of Caucasian origin from Russia, aged about 6 to 100, served as donors. Note on this clonotype: The antigen is undetermined.

Study-level points and caveats: Fewer expanded clones and more diversity marked long-lived versus aged donors. Estimates drawn from one million T cells were deemed to understate diversity. Unsorted PBMCs blocked a conclusive comparison of naive and antigen-experienced cells.

The TCR was taken from a man younger than 30 in good health. Sequencing was performed on blood.

The CDR3 protein is CSVTTPGRAYEQYF. Here the CDR3 DNA reads TGCAGCGTCACCACACCGGGCAGGGCCTACGAGCAGTACTTC. The chain employs TRBV29-1 and TRBJ2-7; tentatively, D is TRBD1 (5 bases). The CDR3 runs to 14 residues. V was shortened by 6 bases and J by 2 bases, with 17 bases between the two germline ends. Germline V gene lookup returns CDR1 SQVTM and CDR2 ANQGSEA.